The following is a T cell receptor beta chain sequence with its context. Its target is not known. Specified treatment: roughly 20 received Ad26.COV2.S at low or high dose, single or two shots; about 5 received placebo; per-sample allocation not given. On day 63 after the first injection, vaccine and placebo recipients gave samples. The data were obtained in a study of Ad26.COV2.S vaccination and SARS-CoV-2 variants. Study-wide context: Once, or twice with 56 days between doses, Ad26.COV2.S was given intramuscularly. Whole-study findings and limits: Vaccine recipients surpassed placebo recipients in spike-specific TCR breadth. Vaccinees and placebo recipients showed similar non-spike TCR breadth.

Germline CDR1 and CDR2: SGHAT and FQNNGV. The J segment lost 1 base and the V segment lost 2 bases, leaving 1 base of the junction unmatched. The CDR3 consists of 14 residues. Sequencing was performed with immunoSEQ multiplex PCR; in TCRdb, only in-frame clones are kept and a portion is missing. Of some 370,000 clones listed, 80% to 90% are singletons. This clonotype was sampled from a person between 18 and 59 years old who received the Ad26.COV2.S COVID-19 vaccine or a placebo. This rearrangement joins TRBV11-2 to TRBJ1-1, with 7 bases aligning to TRBD1. The sequences come from peripheral blood, collected in a trial of Ad26.COV2.S vaccine versus placebo. In DNA form, the CDR3 reads TGTGCCAGCAGCTTAAGACAGGGGAACACTGAAGCTTTCTTT. As protein: CASSLRQGNTEAFF.